The rows below give T cell receptor beta chains drawn from one sample of a study of blood T cell repertoires in COVID-19. Method: immunoSEQ multiplex PCR; TCRdb's copy keeps in-frame clones and lacks some. The sample holds about 190,000 clones, approximately 90% seen once. Sequencing used peripheral blood. These receptors all come from a man between 25 and 39 years old with acute or convalescent COVID-19. Both conserved end residues are part of each CDR3. D genes are given only for firm matches. The listing skips clone size in some rows; elsewhere it reads once, few, many or a size class.

CASSQPGLTNEQFF,TGTGCCAGCAGCCAGCCGGGACTAACCAATGAGCAGTTCTTC,14,TRBD2,TRBV3-1/TRBV3-2,once,TRBJ2-1
CASSLGAGRNEQYF,TGTGCCAGCAGCCTAGGGGCAGGGAGGAACGAGCAGTACTTC,14,.,TRBV7-9,.,TRBJ2-7
CASTPGTGTYNEQFF,TGTGCCAGCACCCCCGGGACAGGAACCTACAATGAGCAGTTCTTC,15,TRBD1,TRBV6-5,few,TRBJ2-1
CASSFYRTSGNTIYF,TGTGCCAGCAGTTTCTATCGCACCTCTGGAAACACCATATATTTT,15,.,TRBV28,.,TRBJ1-3
CASSRPAGGCTDTQYF,TGTGCCAGCAGCCGCCCTGCTGGGGGCTGCACAGATACGCAGTATTTT,16,.,TRBV3-1/TRBV3-2,.,TRBJ2-3
CASSLGLNQETQYF,TGTGCCAGCAGCTTAGGACTGAATCAAGAGACCCAGTACTTC,14,.,TRBV9,.,TRBJ2-5
CASSSLRDRANEKLFF,TGTGCCAGCAGCTCCCTTCGGGACAGGGCTAATGAAAAACTGTTTTTT,16,TRBD1,TRBV7-3,.,TRBJ1-4
CASIGAQGYGYTF,TGTGCCAGTATAGGGGCCCAGGGGTATGGCTACACCTTC,13,.,TRBV19,.,TRBJ1-2
CASSSPGQGAGNTIYF,TGTGCCAGCAGTTCACCCGGACAGGGGGCTGGAAACACCATATATTTT,16,TRBD1,TRBV28,.,TRBJ1-3
CASSSRDINEQYF,TGTGCCAGCAGCTCCCGGGACATTAACGAGCAGTACTTC,13,.,TRBV5-6,.,TRBJ2-7
CASSIDSLRQVSPKQPQHF,TGTGCCAGTAGTATAGATTCCCTCCGACAGGTTTCCCCAAAACAGCCCCAGCATTTT,19,.,TRBV19,.,TRBJ1-5
CASSPHTDTQYF,TGTGCCAGCAGCCCCCACACAGATACGCAGTATTTT,12,.,TRBV5-4,.,TRBJ2-3
CASSIDSRTNTEAFF,TGTGCCAGTAGTATAGATAGTCGCACGAACACTGAAGCTTTCTTT,15,.,TRBV19,.,TRBJ1-1
CAISDRNYEQYF,TGTGCCATCAGTGACAGAAACTACGAGCAGTACTTC,12,.,TRBV10-3,.,TRBJ2-7
CASSQMAGSLSYEQYF,TGTGCCAGCAGCCAAATGGCGGGAAGCCTATCCTACGAGCAGTACTTC,16,.,TRBV11-2,.,TRBJ2-7
CASSHPSNEKLFF,TGTGCCAGCAGCCACCCGAGTAATGAAAAACTGTTTTTT,13,.,TRBV14,.,TRBJ1-4